The 23 T cell receptor beta chains given below trace back to one sample, sequenced in a study of beta chain features in type 1 diabetes. Sequencing targeted expressed TCRB transcripts, as all isolated RNA had been reverse transcribed. Libraries were prepared by immunoSEQ multiplex PCR; TCRdb keeps only in-frame clonotypes and omits some of them. Among about 200,000 clones listed, 11% were seen once. Sequenced input: central memory CD4+ T cells from blood. These receptors were taken from a man younger than 35 in good health.

V is TRBV5-1 and J is TRBJ2-7; D remains unclear. Germline V lookup: CDR1 SGHRS, CDR2 YFSETQ. The CDR3 consists of 14 residues. Trimming removed 2 bases at V and 0 bases at J, with 9 bases between. The CDR3 loop reads CASSLNPSSYEQYF. The CDR3 DNA follows: TGCGCCAGCAGCTTAAATCCGTCCTCCTACGAGCAGTACTTC. Full variable domain (remainder filled in from reference TRBV5-1 and TRBJ2-7): KAGVTQTPRYLIKTRGQQVTLSCSPISGHRSVSWYQQTPGQGLQFLFEYFSETQRNKGNFPGRFSGRQFSNSRSEMNVSTLELGDSALYLCASSLNPSSYEQYFGPGTRLTVT.

The chain joins TRBV5-1 to TRBJ2-1, with 12 bases aligning to TRBD2. The V segment lost 4 bases and the J segment 10 bases; nucleotides outside the gene matches: 12. The CDR3 runs to 16 residues. Germline V lookup: CDR1 SGHRS, CDR2 YFSETQ. CDR3 loop: CASSPEGLAGSGEQFF. The CDR3 nucleotides read TGCGCCAGCAGCCCGGAGGGACTAGCGGGCAGTGGGGAGCAGTTCTTC.

This clone has just a few counts. Other DNA sequences in this sample translate to the same CDR3. The chain employs TRBV18 and TRBJ2-7; the D is unclear. The CDR3 consists of 13 residues. V lost 0 bases to trimming and J lost 2 bases, with 5 bases between them. Germline CDR1 reads KGHSH; CDR2 reads LQKENI. The CDR3 sequence: CASSPPGPYEQYF. CDR3 DNA sequence: TGTGCCAGCTCACCACCAGGACCCTACGAGCAGTACTTC.

This chain uses TRBV7-2 with TRBJ2-2; the D gene could be TRBD1 or TRBD2 (6 bases each). Trimming stripped 4 bases from V and 6 bases from J, with 15 bases between. Germline CDR1 and CDR2: SGHTA and FQGNSA. CDR3 length: 15 residues. CDR3 sequence: CASSSPLGGSGELFF. The CDR3 bases are TGTGCCAGCAGCTCTCCTCTAGGGGGGTCCGGGGAGCTGTTTTTT.

This clone was observed a handful of times. A single base separates this from a much larger clone, so it may be a read error. The chain is built from TRBV7-9 and TRBJ1-5; D might be TRBD1 (5 bases). Germline assignment: CDR1 SEHNR and CDR2 FQNEAQ (reference sequence). Trimming took 2 bases from V and 6 from J, leaving 5 bases between them. CDR3 length: 12 amino acids. The CDR3 loop reads CASSLRGQPQHF. As DNA, the CDR3 is TGTGCCAGCAGCTTAAGGGGTCAGCCCCAGCATTTT.

This clone was detected a few times. The chain has TRBV6-5 and TRBJ2-6; the D gene is possibly TRBD1 (6 bases). The ends were cut back, 6 bases at V and 14 bases at J, with 23 bases in the middle. CDR3 length: 15 residues. Germline V CDR1 and CDR2: MNHEY, SVGAGI. CDR3 in amino acids: CASRKQGTVVRILTF. Written as DNA, the CDR3 is TGTGCCAGCAGGAAACAGGGAACCGTAGTAAGGATCCTGACTTTC.

This chain uses TRBV29-1 with TRBJ2-1; D call uncertain. The ends were cut back, 4 bases at V and 8 bases at J, with 9 bases in the middle. The CDR3 runs 11 residues. Per germline, CDR1 SQVTM and CDR2 ANQGSEA. This CDR3 is CSVVPNYEQFF. CDR3 DNA: TGCAGCGTTGTACCTAACTATGAGCAGTTCTTC.

This chain joins TRBV30 and TRBJ2-2; D remains unclear. Germline V gene lookup returns CDR1 GTSNPN and CDR2 SVGIG (reference sequence). The CDR3 is made up of 15 amino acids. V lost 3 bases and J 2 bases, leaving 13 bases between the germline ends. The CDR3 protein is CAWRKRALNTGELFF. Here the CDR3 DNA reads TGTGCCTGGAGAAAACGGGCCCTTAACACCGGGGAGCTGTTTTTT.

This clone has more than one count but fewer than ten. J is TRBJ1-2 and V is TRBV10-3; no firm D call. The V end was cut by 5 bases, the J end by 4 bases, with 8 bases between. Germline V gene sequence: CDR1 ENHRY, CDR2 SYGVKD. The CDR3 is 12 residues long. CDR3 amino acids: CAISREGYGYTF. For the CDR3, the DNA is TGTGCCATCAGTAGGGAAGGCTATGGCTACACCTTC.

A few counts support this clone. CDR3 region: CASSLGFSQYF. The CDR3, as DNA: TGTGCCAGCAGCTTGGGCTTCTCCCAGTACTTC. The chain uses TRBV7-9 and TRBJ2-7; D call uncertain. Germline V lookup: CDR1 SEHNR, CDR2 FQNEAQ (reference sequence). V gave up 3 bases and J gave up 10 bases, with 10 bases separating them. The CDR3 has 11 amino acids. The variable domain in full, with the rest retrieved from reference TRBV7-9 and TRBJ2-7, is DTGVSQNPRHKITKRGQNVTFRCDPISEHNRLYWYRQTLGQGPEFLTYFQNEAQLEKSRLLSDRFSAERPKGSFSTLEIQRTEQGDSAMYLCASSLGFSQYFGPGTRLTVT.

This clone has a handful of counts. This chain joins TRBV30 and TRBJ1-1; no definite D call. The V gene's germline CDR1 is GTSNPN and CDR2 SVGIG (reference sequence). The CDR3 contains 16 residues. Trimming removed 1 base from V and 0 bases from J, with 15 bases in between. The CDR3 region has the DNA TGTGCCTGGAGTGCGGCGAGCCGTTCCATGAACACTGAAGCTTTCTTT. The encoded protein is CAWSAASRSMNTEAFF. The whole variable domain, filled in from reference TRBV30 and TRBJ1-1, reads SQTIHQWPATLVQPVGSPLSLECTVEGTSNPNLYWYRQAAGRGLQLLFYSVGIGQISSEVPQNLSASRPQDRQFILSSKKLLLSDSGFYLCAWSAASRSMNTEAFFGQGTRLTVV.

This clone occurred a few times. This same CDR3 is encoded by further DNA sequences in the sample. The V gene is TRBV5-1, the J gene TRBJ2-5, with 11 bases aligning to TRBD2. With 4 bases clipped from V and 5 bases from J, the junction kept 7 bases outside the gene matches. The CDR3 contains 15 residues. Germline-derived CDR1 and CDR2 are SGHRS and YFSETQ. CDR3 residues: CASSPLAGGQETQYF. CDR3 sequence (DNA): TGCGCCAGCAGCCCCCTAGCGGGAGGTCAGGAGACCCAGTACTTC.

The chain employs TRBV11-2 and TRBJ2-2; TRBD2 matches at 14 bases. Germline V lookup: CDR1 SGHAT, CDR2 FQNNGV. V gave up 4 bases and J gave up 7 bases; unmatched junction bases: 8. CDR3 length: 17 amino acids. The CDR3 is CASSSTSGRARNGELFF. The CDR3 DNA sequence: TGTGCCAGCAGCTCGACTAGCGGGAGGGCCCGTAACGGGGAGCTGTTTTTT. The variable domain in full, with the rest retrieved from reference TRBV11-2 and TRBJ2-2, is EAGVAQSPRYKIIEKRQSVAFWCNPISGHATLYWYQQILGQGPKLLIQFQNNGVVDDSQLPKDRFSAERLKGVDSTLKIQPAKLEDSAVYLCASSSTSGRARNGELFFGEGSRLTVL.

This clone has a handful of counts. This chain links TRBV11-2 with TRBJ2-1, with TRBD2 as a possible D gene (6 bases). V shed 5 bases and J shed 4 bases, with 9 bases lying between them. There are 13 residues in the CDR3. In germline, CDR1 is SGHAT, CDR2 FQNNGV. CDR3 region: CASSPGGYNEQFF. In DNA form, the CDR3 reads TGTGCCAGCAGCCCTGGGGGGTACAATGAGCAGTTCTTC.

This clone came up a few times. The chain joins TRBV19 to TRBJ2-1; tentatively, D is TRBD1 or TRBD2 (5 bases each). The V end lost 6 bases, the J end lost 2 bases, and 20 bases lay between the germline ends. This CDR3 comprises 17 residues. Germline CDR1 is LNHDA and CDR2 is SQIVND (reference sequence). The CDR3 DNA reads as TGTGCCAGTAGCTCCTCCTCGGGGCGGCCCGCCTACAATGAGCAGTTCTTC. It codes for CASSSSSGRPAYNEQFF.

This clone was seen more than once but under ten times. The V gene is TRBV7-9, the J gene TRBJ1-1, with D perhaps matching TRBD1 (5 bases). This CDR3 has 13 residues. The V gene's germline CDR1 is SEHNR and CDR2 FQNEAQ (reference sequence). V lost 7 bases and J lost 0, with 9 bases in between. The CDR3 DNA follows: TGTGCCAGCACCTTGACAGTGAACACTGAAGCTTTCTTT. Residues: CASTLTVNTEAFF.

The genes are TRBV30 and TRBJ2-2; possibly TRBD2 for D (5 bases). CDR1 is GTSNPN, CDR2 SVGIG, per germline (reference sequence). Trimming stripped 3 bases from V and 7 bases from J, with 12 bases between. The CDR3 runs to 13 residues. Here the CDR3 DNA reads TGTGCCTGGAGGAGGGAGTGGGGCGGGGAGCTGTTTTTT. Protein product: CAWRREWGGELFF.

Here the CDR3 reads CSVDGQGFEQYF. The DNA for the CDR3 is TGCAGCGTTGACGGACAGGGTTTCGAGCAGTACTTC. This sequence joins TRBV29-1 and TRBJ2-7, with TRBD1 matching 8 bases. The CDR3 sequence is 12 residues long. The germline V gene has CDR1 SQVTM and CDR2 ANQGSEA. Germline trimming cut 3 bases from V and 6 bases from J; bases unmatched to any gene: 4.

The CDR3 coding sequence is TGTGCCAGTTTACTTCGGCAGAACACCGGGGAGCTGTTTTTT. Its protein is CASLLRQNTGELFF. The chain joins TRBV19 to TRBJ2-2; D is ambiguous. Germline values: CDR1 LNHDA, CDR2 SQIVND (reference sequence). The CDR3 totals 14 residues. The V and J ends lost 8 bases and 1 base respectively, with 11 bases between them.

This clone was picked up a small number of times. V usage is TRBV7-2 and J usage is TRBJ2-4; 7 bases map to TRBD2. Unmatched junction bases numbered 12, after V lost 1 base and J lost 0 bases. This CDR3 has 19 residues. Germline assignment: CDR1 SGHTA and CDR2 FQGNSA. The CDR3 loop is CASSLGLAEGQLAKNIQYF. CDR3 sequence (DNA): TGTGCCAGCAGCTTAGGCCTAGCGGAGGGGCAACTAGCCAAAAACATTCAGTACTTC.

This clone was picked up a small number of times. This chain uses TRBV9 with TRBJ2-6; D tentatively fits TRBD1 or TRBD2 (5 bases each). The V end lost 0 bases, the J end lost 0 bases, and 28 bases lay between the germline ends. Germline values: CDR1 SGDLS, CDR2 YYNGEE. This CDR3 comprises 23 residues. The CDR3 coding sequence is TGTGCCAGCAGCGTAGACCCCGCGGAGCCGGTTGGGACGGTGGGCTCTGGGGCCAACGTCCTGACTTTC. It specifies CASSVDPAEPVGTVGSGANVLTF.

The CDR3 loop is CASSEGLQETQYF. The CDR3 DNA reads as TGTGCCAGCAGTGAAGGACTGCAAGAGACCCAGTACTTC. The chain employs TRBV2 and TRBJ2-5, with no clear D. CDR1 is SNHLY and CDR2 is FYNNEI in the germline V gene. CDR3 size: 13 residues. Trimming pared 1 base from V and 2 bases from J, leaving 5 bases between.

This clone was detected only a few times. This chain uses TRBV28 with TRBJ2-1, with D hard to call. Trimming cost V 0 bases and J 6 bases, with 12 bases left between them. The V gene's germline CDR1 is MDHEN and CDR2 SYDVKM. The CDR3 has 15 amino acids. CDR3 nucleotide sequence: TGTGCCAGCAGTTTATGGGAGTCCGCCTCCAATGAGCAGTTCTTC. Translation gives CASSLWESASNEQFF.